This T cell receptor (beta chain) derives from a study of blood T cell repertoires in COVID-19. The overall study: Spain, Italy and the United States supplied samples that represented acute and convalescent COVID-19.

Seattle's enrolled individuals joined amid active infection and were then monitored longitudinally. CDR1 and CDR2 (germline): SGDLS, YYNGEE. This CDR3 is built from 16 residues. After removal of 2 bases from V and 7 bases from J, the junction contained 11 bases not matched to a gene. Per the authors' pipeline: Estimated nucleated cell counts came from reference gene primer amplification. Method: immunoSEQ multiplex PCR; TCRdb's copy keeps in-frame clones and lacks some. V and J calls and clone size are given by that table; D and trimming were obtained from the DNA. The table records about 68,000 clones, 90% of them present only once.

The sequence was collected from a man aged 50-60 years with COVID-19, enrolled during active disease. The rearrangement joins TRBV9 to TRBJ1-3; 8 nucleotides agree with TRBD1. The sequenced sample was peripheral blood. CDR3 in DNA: TGTGCCAGCAGCGTCAGTAGCGGACAGGGTCGGAACACCATATATTTT. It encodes CASSVSSGQGRNTIYF.